The source of this T cell receptor (beta chain) is a study of T-cell memory formation after mild COVID-19. Study in general: Largely, TCR clusters stayed within a single donor. Overall study findings and caveats: Contracting clones localized mainly to CM and EM when CD4+ and mainly to EMRA when CD8+. Some clones that responded were present in memory (sampled pre-infection), which suggests cross-reactive memory joined.

Employing constant-segment primers, 5'RACE generated TCR alpha and TCR beta cDNA libraries bearing sample barcodes and UMIs. TCRdb recomputed calls from the 5' RACE reads with MiXCR, one row per CDR3 protein. The sample has roughly 150,000 distinct CDR3 sequences, more than 12% seen once; the top ten hold roughly 15%. This clonotype came up a few times. Its antigen is not identified. Looked up from germline, CDR1 is SNHLY and CDR2 is FYNNEI. Trimming removed 7 bases from V and 6 bases from J; junction bases left unmatched: 13. The CDR3 sequence is 15 residues long. This sequence was found in an adult woman who had mild COVID-19 (a few samples of this study predate the infection). Cell type and time point are not known. V usage is TRBV2 and J usage is TRBJ2-3; 7 bases fit TRBD1. The sequencing sample was made of PBMCs or a T cell subset sorted from them (not recorded which). CDR3 in DNA: TGTGCCAGCACTGCCAGGACAGGACGGGGTGATACGCAGTATTTT. Translation gives CASTARTGRGDTQYF.